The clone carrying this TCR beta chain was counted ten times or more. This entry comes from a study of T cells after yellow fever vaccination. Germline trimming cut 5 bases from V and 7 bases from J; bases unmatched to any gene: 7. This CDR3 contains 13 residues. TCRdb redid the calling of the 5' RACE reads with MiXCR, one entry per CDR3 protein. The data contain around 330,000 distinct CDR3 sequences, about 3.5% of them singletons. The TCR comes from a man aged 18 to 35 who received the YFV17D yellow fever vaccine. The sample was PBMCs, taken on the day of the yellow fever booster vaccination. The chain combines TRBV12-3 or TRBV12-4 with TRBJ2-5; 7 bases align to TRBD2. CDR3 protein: CASSPAGRGTQYF. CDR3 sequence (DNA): TGTGCCAGCAGTCCAGCGGGGAGGGGGACCCAGTACTTC.